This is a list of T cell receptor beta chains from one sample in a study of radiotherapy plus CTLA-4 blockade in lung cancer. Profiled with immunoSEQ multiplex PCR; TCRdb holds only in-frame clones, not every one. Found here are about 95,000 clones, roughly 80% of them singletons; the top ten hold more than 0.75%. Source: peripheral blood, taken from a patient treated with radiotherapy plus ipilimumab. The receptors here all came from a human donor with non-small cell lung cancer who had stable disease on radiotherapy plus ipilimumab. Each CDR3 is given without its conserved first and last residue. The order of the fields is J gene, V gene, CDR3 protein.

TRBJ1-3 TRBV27 ASSLSIQSGNTIY
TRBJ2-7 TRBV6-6 ASSYSALGEQY
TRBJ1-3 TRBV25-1 ASRGASGNTIY
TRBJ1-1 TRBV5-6 ASSFWLANTEAF
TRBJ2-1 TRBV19 ASSKGRTGGYNEQF
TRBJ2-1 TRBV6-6 ASSLDRVGSYNEQF
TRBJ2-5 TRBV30 ASLWGAVETQY
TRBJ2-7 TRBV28 ASSLLGGAGEQY
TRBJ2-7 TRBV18 ASTRTSGSRYEQY
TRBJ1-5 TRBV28 ASSSRSQPQH
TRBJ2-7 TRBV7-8 ASSLGLDLYEQY
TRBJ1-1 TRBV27 ASRLQASSTEAF
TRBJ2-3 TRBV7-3 ASSLTVLGSASTDTQY
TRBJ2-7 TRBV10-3 AIRSGSSYEQY
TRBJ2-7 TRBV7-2 ASSQWRASYEQY
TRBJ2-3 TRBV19 ASSWDFSDTQY
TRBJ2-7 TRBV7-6 ASSSPGLHDEQY
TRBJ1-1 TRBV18 ASSPRNTEAF
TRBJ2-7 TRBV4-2 ASSQETRGSYEQY
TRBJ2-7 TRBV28 ASSLSGLAGGEQY
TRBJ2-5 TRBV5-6 ASHPGGAGPGQETQY
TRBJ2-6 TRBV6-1 ASSERTPLSGANVLT
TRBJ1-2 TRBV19 ASTPGGLPMGYT
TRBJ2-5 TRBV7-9 ASSLGGRVETQY
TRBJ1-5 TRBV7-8 ASSLAWAINQPQH
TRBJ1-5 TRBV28 AHARGVQPQH
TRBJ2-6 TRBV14 ASSQSGQASGANVLT
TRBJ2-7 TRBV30 AWSTTGWEQY
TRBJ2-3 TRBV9 ASSVTAGGTDTQY
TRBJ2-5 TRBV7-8 ASVSSGGQRETQY
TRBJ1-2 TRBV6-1 ASMLLNYGGYT
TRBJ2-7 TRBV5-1 ASSPTLAGGHEQY
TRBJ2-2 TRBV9 ASSPRGTGELF
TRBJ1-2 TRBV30 AWRTGTGGLGYT
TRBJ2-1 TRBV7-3 ASSPGRTNEQF
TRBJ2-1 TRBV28 ASSLHGAQF
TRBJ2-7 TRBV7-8 ASSPDNKGGAYEQY
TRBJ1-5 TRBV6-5 ASSRELGQPQH
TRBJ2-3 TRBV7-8 ASSYGLAGRTSTDTQY
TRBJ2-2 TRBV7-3 ASSPRGMEMAGELF
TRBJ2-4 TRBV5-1 ASSLTGTSENIQY
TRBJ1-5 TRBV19 ASSIEGLQPQH
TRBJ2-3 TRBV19 ASSGASTDTQY
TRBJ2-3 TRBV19 ASSRGLGVSTDTQY
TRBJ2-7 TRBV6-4 ASREGLRAYEQY
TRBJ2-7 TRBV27 ASSLSGGPLEQY
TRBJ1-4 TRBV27 ASSLSRVVPEKLF
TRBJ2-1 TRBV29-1 SVERTSGISNNEQF
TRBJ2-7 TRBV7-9 ASSFGRGTYEQY
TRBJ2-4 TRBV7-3 ASSLSVGADYKNIQY
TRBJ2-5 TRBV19 ASSIGRQETQY
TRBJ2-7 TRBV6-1 ASSPRGSSYEQY
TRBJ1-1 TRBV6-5 ASSYPGIGAF
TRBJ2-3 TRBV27 ASRRVQDTQY
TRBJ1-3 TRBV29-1 SVALSGVGNTIY
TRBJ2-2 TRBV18 ASSPQPVRTGTGELF
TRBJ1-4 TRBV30 AWSPAFNEKLF
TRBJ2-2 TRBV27 ASSLAGAEVTGELF
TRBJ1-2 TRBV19 ASKDRSTGYT
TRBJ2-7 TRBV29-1 SVGLGYEQY